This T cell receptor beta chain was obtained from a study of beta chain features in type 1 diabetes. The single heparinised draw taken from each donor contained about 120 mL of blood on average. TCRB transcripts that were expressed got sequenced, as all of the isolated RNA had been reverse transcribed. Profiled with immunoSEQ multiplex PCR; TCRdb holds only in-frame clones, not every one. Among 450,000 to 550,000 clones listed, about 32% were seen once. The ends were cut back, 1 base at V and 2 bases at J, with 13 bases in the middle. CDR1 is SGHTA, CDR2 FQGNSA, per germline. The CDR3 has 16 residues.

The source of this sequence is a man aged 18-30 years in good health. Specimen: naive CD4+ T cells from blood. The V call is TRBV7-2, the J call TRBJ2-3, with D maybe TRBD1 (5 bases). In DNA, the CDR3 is TGTGCCAGCAGCTTAGAGGTCAGGGCCCCCACAGATACGCAGTATTTT. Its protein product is CASSLEVRAPTDTQYF.